Listed below are T cell receptor beta chains from one sample, sequenced in a study of shared clonotypes between healthy human individuals. TCRdb keeps only in-frame clones here, not all; method: immunoSEQ multiplex PCR. The table shows fewer than 650,000 clones, with around 80% occurring only once. Sequenced sample: PBMCs. These receptors originate from a middle-aged woman in good health. Some clones in this sample may be carry-over from other donors' samples. CDR3s include the opening cysteine and the closing phenylalanine or tryptophan. A D gene is named only where the DNA matches it firmly. Size is omitted from some rows. Given values are once, few, many or a class for expanded clones.

d_gene	v_gene	abundance	j_gene	CDR3nt	CDR3aa
.	TRBV7-9	.	TRBJ1-1	TGTGCCAGCACCAGGACAGAGAACACTGAAGCTTTCTTT	CASTRTENTEAFF
.	TRBV9	once	TRBJ2-2	TGTGCCAGCAGCCCAAGGGGAACCGGGGAGCTGTTTTTT	CASSPRGTGELFF
.	TRBV7-2	few	TRBJ2-1	TGTGCCAGCAGCTTATGGGGCCAGGCAAGCGATGAGCAGTTCTTC	CASSLWGQASDEQFF
TRBD1	TRBV7-9	once	TRBJ1-1	TGTGCCAGCAGCTTACGGGGACAGTTGAACACTGAAGCTTTCTTT	CASSLRGQLNTEAFF
TRBD2	TRBV9	once	TRBJ2-7	TGTGCCAGCAGCGTAGCCGCTAGCGGAACCTACGAGCAGTACTTC	CASSVAASGTYEQYF
TRBD2	TRBV30	.	TRBJ2-1	TGTGCCTGGAGTCCCTGGACTAGCGGGGTTAGGAATGAGCAGTTCTTC	CAWSPWTSGVRNEQFF
.	TRBV6-1	.	TRBJ2-1	TGTGCCAGCAGTAAAACCGGGACCCTTTACAATGAGCAGTTCTTC	CASSKTGTLYNEQFF
.	TRBV15	many	TRBJ2-5	TGTGCCACCAGCAGAGATCCAGGGGCCCAAGAGACCCAGTACTTC	CATSRDPGAQETQYF
TRBD2	TRBV5-1	.	TRBJ2-7	TGCGCCAGCAGCTTGTACCAGCGGGAGAGAGACGAGCAGTACTTC	CASSLYQRERDEQYF
.	TRBV18	.	TRBJ2-1	TGTGCCAGCTCACCAACCCGCGGTGAGCAGTTCTTC	CASSPTRGEQFF
.	TRBV19	.	TRBJ2-3	TGTGCCAGCCTACAACAGGGCAGAGAAGATACGCAGTATTTT	CASLQQGREDTQYF
.	TRBV7-8	.	TRBJ2-3	TGTGCCAGCAGCTTAGGCCGACGCCTCTCCGTTAGCGGTACTAGCACAGATACGCAGTATTTT	CASSLGRRLSVSGTSTDTQYF
.	TRBV6-5	.	TRBJ2-6	TGTGCCAGCAGTTACGTTAGCTCTGGGGCCAACGTCCTGACTTTC	CASSYVSSGANVLTF
.	TRBV5-1	.	TRBJ2-3	TGCGCCAGCAGCTTGGATAACTCCGCACCAGATACGCAGTATTTT	CASSLDNSAPDTQYF
.	TRBV28	.	TRBJ2-7	TGTGCCAGCAGTTTGGGCTCCTACGAGCAGTACTTC	CASSLGSYEQYF
.	TRBV7-6	few	TRBJ2-3	TGTGCCAGCAGCTTAGGGGTCAGGAGCACAGATACGCAGTATTTT	CASSLGVRSTDTQYF